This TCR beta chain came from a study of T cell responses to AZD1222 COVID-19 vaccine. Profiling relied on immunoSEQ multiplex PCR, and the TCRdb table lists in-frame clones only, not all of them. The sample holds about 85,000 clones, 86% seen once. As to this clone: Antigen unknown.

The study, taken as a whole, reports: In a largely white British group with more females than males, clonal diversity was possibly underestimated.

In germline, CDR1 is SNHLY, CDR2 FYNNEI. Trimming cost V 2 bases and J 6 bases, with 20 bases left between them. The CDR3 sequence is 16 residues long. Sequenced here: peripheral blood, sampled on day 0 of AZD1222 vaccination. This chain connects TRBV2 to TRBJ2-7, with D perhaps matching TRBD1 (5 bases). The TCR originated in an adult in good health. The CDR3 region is CASSESSGPADLEQYF. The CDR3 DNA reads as TGTGCCAGCAGTGAATCTTCAGGGCCCGCCGATCTCGAGCAGTACTTC.